This note documents a single T cell receptor beta chain sequence. Its antigen is still unknown. A single record per CDR3 protein comes from TCRdb applying MiXCR to the 5' RACE reads. There are hundreds of thousands of distinct CDR3 sequences in the sample; around 20% occur only once, and 4% to 4.5% lies in the top ten. This entry comes from a study of identical twins. The V end lost 8 bases, the J end lost 7 bases, and 9 bases lay between the germline ends. The CDR3 runs to 12 residues. Study-level points and caveats: Carriage of fewer insertions was seen in abundant cord blood beta clonotypes, whereas memory repertoires showed none.

Separately, the same data were catalogued under a study of T cells expressing NK-cell markers.

The TCR originated in a young woman in good health. Sequencing was performed on PBMCs. The chain links TRBV12-3 or TRBV12-4 to TRBJ1-6; D gene unclear. In DNA, the CDR3 is TGTGCCAGCGGGGAGGAGAATTCACCCCTCCACTTT. Its protein product is CASGEENSPLHF.